The next 21 T cell receptor beta chains were all read from a single sample in a study of CD8+ T cells in alopecia areata. Once RNA had been extracted, it was reverse transcribed into cDNA to act as the sequencing template. Only in-frame clones appear in the TCRdb table, and some are missing; sequencing was by immunoSEQ multiplex PCR. This sample has about 270,000 clones, each found more than once. Using CD4, CD8alpha, NKG2D, NKG2ACE and other markers, pooled cutaneous lymph node cells were sorted. Sequencing was done on a sample of CD4+ T cells sorted from a lymph node. Receptor source: a C3H/HeJ mouse with alopecia areata. The mice in this strain carry MHC haplotype H2-k.

In regard to this clone: The genes and germline here are from mouse. Read sequence stops 4 residues before the CDR3 end, and the germline J gene provides the missing end. This sample includes further DNA sequences coding for the same CDR3. The chain uses TRBV1 and TRBJ2-2; perhaps TRBD1 as D (5 bases). Germline-derived CDR1 and CDR2 are NSQYPW and LRSPGD (reference sequence). This CDR3 is 14 amino acids long. V was trimmed by 3 bases and J by 1 base, leaving 6 bases between them. The CDR3 protein is CTCSAGQNTGQLYF. The CDR3 DNA, read in part, is TGCACCTGCAGTGCTGGACAAAACACCGGG.

Of note for this clone: Mouse names are used for the genes. The CDR3 extends 4 residues past the end of the read, so its final part is completed from the germline J gene. This chain links TRBV13-1 with TRBJ2-7; 7 bases align to TRBD2. This CDR3 has 15 amino acids. Trimming removed 0 bases from V and 1 base from J; junction bases left unmatched: 4. The germline V gene has CDR1 NSHNY and CDR2 SYGAGN. CDR3 loop: CASSDATGASYEQYF. The part of the CDR3 DNA that was read is TGTGCCAGCAGTGATGCTACTGGGGCTTCCTAT.

With regard to this clone: The genes and germline here are from mouse. The missing CDR3 end, 4 residues past where the read stops, is filled in from the germline J gene. The identical CDR3 is also encoded by other nucleotide sequences in the sample. This rearrangement joins TRBV13-1 to TRBJ1-1; D is unresolved. The CDR3 has 13 residues. From germline, CDR1 is NSHNY and CDR2 SYGAGN. CDR3 bases read: TGTGCCAGCAGTGAGTGGGGTGGGACA. Amino acids: CASSEWGGT. In full, the CDR3 reads CASSEWGGTEVFF.

This clone was picked up a small number of times. Genes here carry mouse names. The same CDR3 arises from other DNA sequences in this sample as well. CDR3 sequence: CASGTGSNTGQLYF. The sequenced CDR3 bases are TGTGCCAGCGGTACAGGGTCAAACACCGGG. The chain employs TRBV13-2 and TRBJ2-2; a weak D match, TRBD1 (6 bases). Read data end 4 residues before the CDR3 end; the end is taken from the germline J gene. The CDR3 is made up of 14 amino acids. Germline V gene data show CDR1 as NNHNN and CDR2 as SYGAGS (reference sequence). Trimming stripped 4 bases from V and 0 bases from J, with 7 bases between.

Notes on this clone: Mouse gene names apply. The read comes to an end 3 residues before the CDR3 does, leaving the germline J gene to fill in the end. The chain has TRBV19 and TRBJ1-3, with TRBD1 matching 10 bases. Looked up from germline, CDR1 is FNHDT and CDR2 is SITEND (reference sequence). The CDR3 is 14 residues long. V shed 4 bases, J shed 8 bases, and the junction held 6 bases outside the gene matches. CDR3 residues: CASSPPTGGHTLYF. Partial CDR3 DNA: TGTGCCAGCAGTCCCCCGACAGGGGGCCATACG.

Points on this clone: Mouse names are used for the genes. Coverage ceases 4 residues before the CDR3 finishes, and the germline J gene fills in the end. The genes are TRBV19 and TRBJ2-2, with D maybe TRBD2 (6 bases). This CDR3 is 14 amino acids long. CDR1 and CDR2 from the germline V gene are FNHDT and SITEND (reference sequence). V was trimmed by 4 bases and J by 2 bases, leaving 9 bases between them. The sequenced part of the CDR3 DNA is TGTGCCAGCAGTTACGGGGGGAACACCGGG. Translated, it gives CASSYGGNTG. The complete CDR3 reads CASSYGGNTGQLYF.

Concerning this clone: Genes here carry mouse names. The missing CDR3 end, 4 residues past where the read stops, is filled in from the germline J gene. The chain couples TRBV13-1 to TRBJ2-4; 8 bases are shared with TRBD2. CDR1 NSHNY and CDR2 SYGAGN come from the germline V gene. CDR3 size: 13 residues. The part of the CDR3 DNA that was read is TGTGCCAGCAGGGGACTGGAGGCAAAC. The encoded protein is CASRGLEAN. The whole CDR3 is CASRGLEANTLYF.

In the case of this clone: Germline and genes here are mouse. The CDR3 bases that were read are TGTGCCAGCAGTGATGCTGGGGGGACTGGGGAC. Amino acids: CASSDAGGTGD. From start to end, the CDR3 is CASSDAGGTGDTQYF. The chain couples TRBV13-1 to TRBJ2-5; 9 bases fit TRBD2. The read terminates 4 residues before the CDR3 end, so the remaining end is supplied by the germline J gene. From germline, CDR1 is NSHNY and CDR2 SYGAGN. CDR3 size: 15 residues.

This clone was seen a handful of times. The gene names given are mouse names. Read coverage stops 4 residues before the CDR3 terminus; the germline J gene supplies the remainder. This specimen includes other DNA sequences encoding the same CDR3. The V gene is TRBV13-1, the J gene TRBJ2-2; the D gene is possibly TRBD1 (6 bases). V was pared by 5 bases and J by 0 bases, with 11 bases between. The CDR3 has 15 amino acids. Germline V gene lookup returns CDR1 NSHNY and CDR2 SYGAGN. Partial CDR3 DNA: TGTGCCAGCAGCCCGGGACAACCAAACACCGGG. Residues: CASSPGQPNTG. The CDR3 in its entirety is CASSPGQPNTGQLYF.

The sample holds a few counts of this clone. Gene names denote mouse genes. The read stops 4 residues short of the end of the CDR3; the missing end is completed from the germline J gene. The V and J genes are TRBV13-1 and TRBJ2-4; 10 nucleotides line up with TRBD2. CDR1 is NSHNY, CDR2 SYGAGN, per germline. The CDR3 is 13 amino acids. The part of the CDR3 DNA that was read is TGTGCCAGCAGGGACTGGGGGAAAAAC. It translates to CASRDWGKN. The whole CDR3 is CASRDWGKNTLYF.

This clone was picked up a small number of times. Germline and genes: mouse. The sequence runs out 4 residues before the end of the CDR3; the remainder is reconstructed from the germline J gene. The chain links TRBV13-3 to TRBJ2-7; 10 bases align to TRBD1. Per the germline V gene, CDR1 is NNHDY and CDR2 is SYVADS. The CDR3 covers 13 residues. The CDR3 reads CASSWDRGDEQYF. Incomplete CDR3 DNA: TGTGCCAGCAGTTGGGACAGGGGAGAT.

Comment on this clone: Each gene name is a mouse one. The read finishes 4 residues shy of the CDR3 end, and the germline J gene is used to complete it. This rearrangement joins TRBV13-1 to TRBJ2-1, with a possible D match to TRBD1 (5 bases). The CDR3 totals 14 residues. Germline CDR1 and CDR2: NSHNY and SYGAGN. The chain's CDR3 is CASSTPQGWAEQFF. The DNA read from the CDR3 is TGTGCCAGCAGTACCCCTCAGGGTTGGGCT.

The table lists this clone with many counts. The gene names here belong to mouse. The read terminates 4 residues before the CDR3 end, so the remaining end is supplied by the germline J gene. The V call is TRBV16, the J call TRBJ2-5; TRBD2 matches at 10 bases. Germline V gives CDR1 SGHSA, CDR2 FRNQAP. With V trimmed by 0 bases and J by 2 bases, 5 bases remained unmatched. This CDR3 spans 17 amino acids. The CDR3 reads CASSLDWGGASQDTQYF. The sequenced part of the CDR3 DNA is TGTGCAAGCAGCTTAGACTGGGGGGGCGCCAGCCAAGAC. The full variable domain, rest sourced from reference TRBV16 and TRBJ2-5, is NAGVIQTPRHKVTGKGQEATLWCEPISGHSAVFWYRQTIVQGLEFLTYFRNQAPIDDSGMPKERFSAQMPNQSHSTLKIQSTQPQDSAVYLCASSLDWGGASQDTQYFGPGTRLLVL.

As concerns this clone: The genes are named according to mouse. The CDR3 goes on 4 residues after the read ends, and that part is filled in from the germline J gene. The J gene is TRBJ2-4, the V gene TRBV16; 11 nucleotides line up with TRBD2. The J segment lost 0 bases and the V segment lost 0 bases, leaving 8 bases of the junction unmatched. CDR3 size: 19 residues. Per germline, CDR1 SGHSA and CDR2 FRNQAP. CDR3 DNA (partial): TGTGCAAGCAGCTTAGAAGGGCCGGGACTGGGGGCTAGTCAAAAC. Translating it yields CASSLEGPGLGASQN. The full CDR3 reads CASSLEGPGLGASQNTLYF.

This clone was seen a few times. Mouse germline and gene names are used. From the germline J gene comes the end of the CDR3, since the read stops 4 residues before it. The chain recombines TRBV13-2 with TRBJ2-7; TRBD2 is a possible D gene (6 bases). The CDR3 has 12 amino acids. CDR1 is NNHNN, CDR2 SYGAGS, per germline (reference sequence). The V gene lost 3 bases and the J gene lost 3 bases, with 7 bases spanning the gap. CDR3 bases read: TGTGCCAGCGGTGTGACTGGCTAT. Translated, it gives CASGVTGY. The full CDR3 is CASGVTGYEQYF.

This clone was observed a few times. The gene names given are mouse names. The read halts 4 residues ahead of the CDR3 end, with the missing end drawn from the germline J gene. This chain joins TRBV13-2 and TRBJ1-1; D unresolved. Germline V CDR1 and CDR2: NNHNN, SYGAGS (reference sequence). This CDR3 has 11 residues. CDR3: CASGELPEVFF. The sequenced CDR3 bases are TGTGCCAGCGGTGAACTGCCA.

Concerning this clone: Gene names are mouse gene names. The read terminates 4 residues ahead of where the CDR3 ends, so the germline J gene completes it. The gene calls are TRBV19 and TRBJ2-1, with D possibly TRBD2 on 7 matching bases. Germline assignment: CDR1 FNHDT and CDR2 SITEND (reference sequence). The CDR3 has 15 amino acids. Trimming removed 6 bases from V and 1 base from J, with 14 bases in between. The CDR3 reads CASTPRGANYAEQFF. The sequenced part of the CDR3 DNA is TGTGCCAGCACTCCGAGGGGGGCGAACTATGCT.

In the case of this clone: These gene names are mouse names. The DNA ends 4 residues before the CDR3 does, and the rest of the CDR3 is filled in from the germline J gene. This chain uses TRBV31 with TRBJ2-7; 9 nucleotides agree with TRBD1. There are 14 residues in the CDR3. CDR1 and CDR2 from the germline V gene are GKSSPN and SITVG. CDR3 bases read: TGTGCCTGGAGTCTAGTGGACAGGGGATAT. It is translated as CAWSLVDRGY. In full, the CDR3 is CAWSLVDRGYEQYF.

As for this clone: The gene names given are mouse names. Read sequence stops 4 residues before the CDR3 end, and the germline J gene provides the missing end. In the same sample, other DNA sequences code for this CDR3. The rearrangement links TRBV13-1 to TRBJ2-2; TRBD1 agrees at 7 bases. CDR1 and CDR2 (germline): NSHNY, SYGAGN. The CDR3 sequence is 14 residues long. The V gene end was trimmed by 3 bases and the J gene end by 3 bases; junction bases not matched to a gene: 2. The CDR3 bases that were read are TGTGCCAGCAGTGCCACAGGGGACACCGGG. This encodes CASSATGDTG. The CDR3 reads in full as CASSATGDTGQLYF.

Comments on this clone: Germline and genes here are mouse. Coverage ceases 4 residues before the CDR3 finishes, and the germline J gene fills in the end. The J gene is TRBJ1-2, the V gene TRBV13-2; D is unclear. Germline loops: CDR1 NNHNN, CDR2 SYGAGS (reference sequence). The CDR3 is 13 amino acids. V lost 0 bases to trimming and J lost 3 bases, with 6 bases between them. The DNA read from the CDR3 is TGTGCCAGCGGTGATGCCGAGGACTCC. This encodes CASGDAEDS. The whole CDR3 region reads CASGDAEDSDYTF.

This clone appeared a few times. Gene names are the mouse ones. The missing CDR3 end, 3 residues past where the read stops, is filled in from the germline J gene. The sample holds other DNA sequences that translate to the same CDR3. This chain joins TRBV19 and TRBJ1-6; 7 nucleotides align to TRBD1. TRBJ1-6 is an open reading frame, and its role is uncertain. This CDR3 has 14 amino acids. Germline CDR1 is FNHDT and CDR2 is SITEND (reference sequence). V was clipped by 4 bases and J by 3 bases; unmatched bases: 1. Partial CDR3 DNA: TGTGCCAGCAGTCGGACAGGCTATAATTCGCCC. This sequence encodes CASSRTGYNSP. The full CDR3 is CASSRTGYNSPLYF.